This T cell receptor beta chain was recovered during a study of blood T cell repertoires in COVID-19. Study overall: The United States, Italy and Spain were the sources of the acute and convalescent COVID-19 samples. From T cells, B-cell-depleted T cells, or PBMCs came the material, which was cDNA or gDNA.

Authors' analysis steps: From reference gene primer amplification, estimates of nucleated cell counts were derived. Data came from immunoSEQ multiplex PCR; TCRdb stores just in-frame clones and leaves some out. V and J calls and clone size come straight from that table; D and trimming were deduced from the DNA. The table has around 200,000 clones, around 87% seen once; the top ten hold roughly 2.5%. Germline V gene sequence: CDR1 SGDLS, CDR2 YYNGEE. V lost 1 base and J 3 bases, leaving 9 bases between the germline ends. The CDR3 covers 14 residues. The source is a man aged 35 to 55 with active or convalescent COVID-19. The gene calls are TRBV9 and TRBJ2-3, with D unclear. The specimen was peripheral blood. The CDR3 loop reads CASSVRVETDTQYF. DNA for the CDR3: TGTGCCAGCAGCGTACGGGTCGAAACAGATACGCAGTATTTT.